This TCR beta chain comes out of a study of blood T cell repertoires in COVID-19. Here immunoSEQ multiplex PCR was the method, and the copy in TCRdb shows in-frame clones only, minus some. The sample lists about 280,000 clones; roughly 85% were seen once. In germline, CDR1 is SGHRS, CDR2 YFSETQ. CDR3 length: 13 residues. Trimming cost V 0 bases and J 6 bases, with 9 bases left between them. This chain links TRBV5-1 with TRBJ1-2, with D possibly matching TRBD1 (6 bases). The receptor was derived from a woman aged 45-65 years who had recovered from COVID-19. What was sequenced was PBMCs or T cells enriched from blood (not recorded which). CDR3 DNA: TGCGCCAGCAGCTTGGTACAGGGAAATGGCTACACCTTC. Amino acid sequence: CASSLVQGNGYTF. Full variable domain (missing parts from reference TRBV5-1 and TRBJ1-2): KAGVTQTPRYLIKTRGQQVTLSCSPISGHRSVSWYQQTPGQGLQFLFEYFSETQRNKGNFPGRFSGRQFSNSRSEMNVSTLELGDSALYLCASSLVQGNGYTFGSGTRLTVV.